This is a list of T cell receptor beta chains from one sample in a study of PD-L1 blockade in urothelial cancer. Sequenced by immunoSEQ multiplex PCR; TCRdb stores in-frame clones only, minus some. This table has under 120,000 clones, around 85% appearing once. The sequencing used PBMCs, collected around atezolizumab (anti-PD-L1) treatment. The receptor set was obtained from a man between 45 and 60 years old with urothelial cancer. The CDR3 runs from the conserved cysteine through the conserved F or W. The D gene is left open where the match is weak. The size of a clone is reported for some rows only, either as once, few or many, or as a class for expanded clones.

D gene,J gene,V gene,clone size,CDR3 DNA,CDR3 protein
.,TRBJ2-3,TRBV4-2,.,TGTGCCAGCAGCCAAGGCGGTCATATATATGTTACGCAGTATTTT,CASSQGGHIYVTQYF
.,TRBJ1-1,TRBV6-6,.,TGTGCCACCGGCAGACAGAACACTGAAGCTTTCTTT,CATGRQNTEAFF
.,TRBJ2-2,TRBV4-2,.,TGTGCCAGCAGCCAAGATTGGAGCGGGGAGCTGTTTTTT,CASSQDWSGELFF
TRBD1,TRBJ2-5,TRBV27,.,TGTGCCAGCAGCCCTGACAGGGGGCGCGAGACCCAGTACTTC,CASSPDRGRETQYF
TRBD1,TRBJ2-7,TRBV6-6,.,TGTGCCAGCAGTTACGGTGGGGCAGACAGGGGCTACGAGCAGTACTTC,CASSYGGADRGYEQYF
.,TRBJ2-7,TRBV2,.,TGTGCCAGCAAGAGGACAGAAGCCTACGAGCAGTACTTC,CASKRTEAYEQYF
.,TRBJ1-5,TRBV27,.,TGTGCCAGCAGAACCCTCTCACGGGGGGCTAATCAGCCCCAGCATTTT,CASRTLSRGANQPQHF
.,TRBJ2-4,TRBV30,.,TGTGCCTGGGGACCCTTCGACAGCCAAAACATTCAGTACTTC,CAWGPFDSQNIQYF
TRBD2,TRBJ2-1,TRBV27,few,TGTGCCAGCAGTTCGCTAAGCGGGAGTATGGATGAGCAGTTCTTC,CASSSLSGSMDEQFF
.,TRBJ2-7,TRBV5-6,.,TGTGCCAGCAGCCTAATTTGGAGTGGAGGGGAGCAGTACTTC,CASSLIWSGGEQYF
.,TRBJ2-1,TRBV27,.,TGTGCCAGCAGTTTCAGGGCTTACAATGAGCAGTTCTTC,CASSFRAYNEQFF
.,TRBJ1-6,TRBV6-1,.,TGTGCCAGCAGCCCGACTTTTTCACCCCTCCACTTT,CASSPTFSPLHF
TRBD2,TRBJ2-2,TRBV6-5,.,TGTGCCAGCAGTTGGGAGGGATCGAACACCGGGGAGCTGTTTTTT,CASSWEGSNTGELFF
TRBD2,TRBJ2-1,TRBV5-1,.,TGCGCCAGCAGCATAGGGGGACTAGCGGGAGAGGAGCAGTTCTTC,CASSIGGLAGEEQFF
TRBD1,TRBJ1-2,TRBV27,once,TGTGCCAGCAGTTCAAACAGGGGTTACTATGGCTACACCTTC,CASSSNRGYYGYTF
TRBD2,TRBJ2-5,TRBV7-6,.,TGTGCCAGCAGCTGGCCCGGACTAGCGGGGGTATCAGGGCAAGAGACCCAGTACTTC,CASSWPGLAGVSGQETQYF